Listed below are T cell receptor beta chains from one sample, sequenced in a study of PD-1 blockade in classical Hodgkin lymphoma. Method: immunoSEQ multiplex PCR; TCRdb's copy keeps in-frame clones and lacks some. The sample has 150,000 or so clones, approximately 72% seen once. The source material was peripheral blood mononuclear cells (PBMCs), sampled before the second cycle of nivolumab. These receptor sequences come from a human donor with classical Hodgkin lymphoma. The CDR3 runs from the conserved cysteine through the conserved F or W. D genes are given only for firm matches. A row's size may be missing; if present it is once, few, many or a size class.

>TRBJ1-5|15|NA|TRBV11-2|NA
CASSLYSNSNQPQHF
TGTGCCAGCAGCTTATACAGTAATAGCAATCAGCCCCAGCATTTT
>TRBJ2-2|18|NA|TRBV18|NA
CASSQRTGLITSTGELFF
TGTGCCAGCTCACAAAGGACGGGGCTAATCACCAGCACCGGGGAGCTGTTTTTT
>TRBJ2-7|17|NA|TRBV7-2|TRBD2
CASSLWHGAGGTYEQYF
TGTGCCAGCAGCTTATGGCACGGGGCGGGAGGGACCTACGAGCAGTACTTC
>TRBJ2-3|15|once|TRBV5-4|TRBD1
CASSSGQTTTDTQYF
TGTGCCAGCAGCTCGGGACAGACTACCACAGATACGCAGTATTTT
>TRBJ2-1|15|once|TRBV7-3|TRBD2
CASSFGLAANNEQFF
TGTGCCAGCAGCTTCGGACTAGCGGCCAACAATGAGCAGTTCTTC
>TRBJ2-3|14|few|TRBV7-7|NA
CASSPGTSVDTQYF
TGTGCCAGCAGCCCAGGGACCAGCGTAGATACGCAGTATTTT
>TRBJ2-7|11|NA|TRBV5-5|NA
CASSSAYEQYF
TGTGCCAGCAGCAGTGCTTACGAGCAGTACTTC
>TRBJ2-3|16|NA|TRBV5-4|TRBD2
CASSLEGGPSTDTQYF
TGTGCCAGCAGCTTGGAGGGAGGGCCTAGCACAGATACGCAGTATTTT
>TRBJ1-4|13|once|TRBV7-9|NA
CASSETPGEKLFF
TGTGCCAGCAGCGAAACCCCGGGGGAAAAACTGTTTTTT
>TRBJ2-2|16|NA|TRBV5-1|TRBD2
CASSSSSGSGTGELFF
TGCGCCAGCAGCTCCTCTAGCGGGAGTGGCACCGGGGAGCTGTTTTTT
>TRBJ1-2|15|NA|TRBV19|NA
CASSIRADSFYGYTF
TGTGCCAGTAGTATAAGGGCAGACTCTTTTTATGGCTACACCTTC
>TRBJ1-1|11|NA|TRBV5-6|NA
CASSLASEAFF
TGTGCCAGCAGCTTGGCATCTGAAGCTTTCTTT
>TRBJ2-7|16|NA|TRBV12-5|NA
CASGLDTGRKNYEQYF
TGTGCTAGTGGTTTGGATACAGGGAGGAAGAACTACGAGCAGTACTTC
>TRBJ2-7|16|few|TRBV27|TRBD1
CASSLYPGTGPYEQYF
TGTGCCAGCAGTCTCTATCCCGGGACAGGCCCCTACGAGCAGTACTTC
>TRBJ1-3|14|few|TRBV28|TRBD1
CASSTDRAGNTIYF
TGTGCCAGCAGCACGGACAGGGCTGGAAACACCATATATTTT
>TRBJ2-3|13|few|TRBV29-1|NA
CSVWTASTDTQYF
TGCAGCGTTTGGACAGCTAGCACAGATACGCAGTATTTT
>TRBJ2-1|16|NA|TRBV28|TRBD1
CASSSLPGQDYNEQFF
TGTGCCAGCAGTTCCCTCCCGGGACAGGACTACAATGAGCAGTTCTTC
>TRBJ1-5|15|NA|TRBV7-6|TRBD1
CASSAGTGEGQPQHF
TGTGCCAGCAGCGCCGGGACAGGGGAGGGTCAGCCCCAGCATTTT
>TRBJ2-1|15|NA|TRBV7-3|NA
CASSLLGSSYNEQFF
TGTGCCAGCAGCTTACTCGGGAGCTCCTACAATGAGCAGTTCTTC
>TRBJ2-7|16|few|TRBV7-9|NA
CASSRKSQGTNYEQYF
TGTGCCAGCAGCCGAAAATCCCAGGGGACCAACTACGAGCAGTACTTC
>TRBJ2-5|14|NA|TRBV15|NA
CATGGGLSQETQYF
TGTGCCACGGGAGGGGGTTTAAGTCAAGAGACCCAGTACTTC
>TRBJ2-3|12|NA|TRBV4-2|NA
CASSQRSDTQYF
TGTGCCAGCAGCCAGCGAAGCGATACGCAGTATTTT
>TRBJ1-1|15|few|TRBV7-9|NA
CASSLTGMAGTEAFF
TGTGCCAGCAGCTTAACAGGGATGGCGGGCACTGAAGCTTTCTTT
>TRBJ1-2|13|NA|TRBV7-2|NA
CASSPAPPYGYTF
TGTGCCAGCAGCCCCGCACCCCCATATGGCTACACCTTC
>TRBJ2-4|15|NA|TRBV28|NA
CASSLFGLAKNIQYF
TGTGCCAGCAGTTTATTCGGGTTAGCCAAAAACATTCAGTACTTC
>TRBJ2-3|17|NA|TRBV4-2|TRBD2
CASSQAGTSGAADTQYF
TGTGCCAGCAGCCAAGCGGGGACTAGCGGGGCTGCCGATACGCAGTATTTT
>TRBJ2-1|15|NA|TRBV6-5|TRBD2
CASSRTSGGVGEQFF
TGTGCCAGCAGTCGGACTAGCGGGGGGGTTGGTGAGCAGTTCTTC
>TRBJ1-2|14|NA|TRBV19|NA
CASSIRNEEYGYTF
TGTGCCAGTAGTATCCGAAACGAGGAATATGGCTACACCTTC
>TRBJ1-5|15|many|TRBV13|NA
CASSLGRGRGQPQHF
TGTGCCAGCAGCTTAGGCAGGGGAAGAGGTCAGCCCCAGCATTTT
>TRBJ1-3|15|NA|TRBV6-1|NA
CASSESGYSGNTIYF
TGTGCCAGCAGTGAATCAGGGTACTCTGGAAACACCATATATTTT
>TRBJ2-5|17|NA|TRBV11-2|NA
CASSLVQGPLLGETQYF
TGTGCCAGCAGCTTAGTCCAGGGCCCCCTCCTCGGGGAGACCCAGTACTTC
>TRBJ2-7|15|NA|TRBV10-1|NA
CASSESGKGDWEQYF
TGCGCCAGCAGTGAGTCGGGGAAGGGGGACTGGGAGCAGTACTTC
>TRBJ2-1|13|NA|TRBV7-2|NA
CASSYPGQVKQFF
TGTGCCAGCAGCTATCCGGGACAAGTGAAGCAGTTCTTC
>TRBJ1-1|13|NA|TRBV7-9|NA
CASSLATNTEAFF
TGTGCCAGCAGCTTAGCGACGAACACTGAAGCTTTCTTT
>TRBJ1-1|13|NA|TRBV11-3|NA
CASSFSLNTEAFF
TGTGCCAGCAGCTTTAGCCTGAACACTGAAGCTTTCTTT
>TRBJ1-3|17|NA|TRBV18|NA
CASSPDSSSSSGNTIYF
TGTGCCAGCTCACCGGACTCATCATCAAGCTCTGGAAACACCATATATTTT
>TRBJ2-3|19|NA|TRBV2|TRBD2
CASSEAFMGLAEHTDTQYF
TGTGCCAGCAGTGAAGCTTTTATGGGACTAGCGGAACACACAGATACGCAGTATTTT
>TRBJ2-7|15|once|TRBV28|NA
CASSARKAVSYEQYF
TGTGCCAGCAGCGCTCGTAAAGCGGTCTCCTACGAGCAGTACTTC
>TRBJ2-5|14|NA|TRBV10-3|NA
CAISEQGWRETQYF
TGTGCCATCAGTGAACAGGGATGGAGAGAGACCCAGTACTTC
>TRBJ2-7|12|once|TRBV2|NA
CASRRGDYEQYF
TGTGCCAGCAGACGAGGGGACTACGAGCAGTACTTC
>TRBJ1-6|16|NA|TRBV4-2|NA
CASSPRDGRYNSPLHF
TGTGCCAGCAGCCCCCGGGACGGACGATATAATTCACCCCTCCACTTT
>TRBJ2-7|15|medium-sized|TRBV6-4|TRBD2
CASSDPRGVVYEQYF
TGTGCCAGCAGTGACCCGCGGGGGGTGGTCTACGAGCAGTACTTC
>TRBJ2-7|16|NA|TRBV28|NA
CAATSPGAPPPYEQYF
TGTGCCGCCACATCCCCGGGGGCCCCTCCACCCTACGAGCAGTACTTC
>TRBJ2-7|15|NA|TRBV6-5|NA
CASRREATGTYEQYF
TGTGCCAGCAGGAGGGAGGCGACAGGAACCTACGAGCAGTACTTC
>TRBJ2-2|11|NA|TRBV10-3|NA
CAIREAGELFF
TGTGCCATCAGGGAGGCCGGGGAGCTGTTTTTT
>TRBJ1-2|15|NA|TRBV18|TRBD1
CASSPAGTVGYGYTF
TGTGCCAGCTCACCAGCCGGGACAGTGGGCTATGGCTACACCTTC
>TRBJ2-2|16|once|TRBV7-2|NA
CASSLVATFTTGELFF
TGTGCCAGCAGCTTAGTTGCCACGTTCACGACCGGGGAGCTGTTTTTT
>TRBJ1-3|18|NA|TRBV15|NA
CATSRSHGQGGSGNTIYF
TGTGCCACCAGCCGATCCCACGGCCAGGGAGGCTCTGGAAACACCATATATTTT
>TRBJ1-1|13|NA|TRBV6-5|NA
CASYEGMYTEAFF
TGTGCCAGCTACGAGGGTATGTACACTGAAGCTTTCTTT
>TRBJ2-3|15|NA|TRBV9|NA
CASSVDRANTDTQYF
TGTGCCAGCAGCGTCGACAGAGCCAACACAGATACGCAGTATTTT
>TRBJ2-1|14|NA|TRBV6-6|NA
CASSYSKDHNEQFF
TGTGCCAGCAGTTACTCGAAGGATCACAATGAGCAGTTCTTC
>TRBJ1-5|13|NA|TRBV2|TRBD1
CASRSQGGQPQHF
TGTGCCAGCAGATCTCAGGGGGGACAGCCCCAGCATTTT
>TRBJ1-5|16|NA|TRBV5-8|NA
CASSLATGWGNQPQHF
TGTGCCAGCAGCTTGGCCACGGGGTGGGGCAATCAGCCCCAGCATTTT
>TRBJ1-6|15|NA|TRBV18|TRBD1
CASKMPGQKNSPLHF
TGTGCCAGCAAGATGCCGGGACAGAAAAATTCACCCCTCCACTTT
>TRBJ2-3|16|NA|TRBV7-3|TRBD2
CASSPRRAGGIDTQYF
TGTGCCAGCAGCCCTCGTAGAGCGGGAGGGATAGATACGCAGTATTTT